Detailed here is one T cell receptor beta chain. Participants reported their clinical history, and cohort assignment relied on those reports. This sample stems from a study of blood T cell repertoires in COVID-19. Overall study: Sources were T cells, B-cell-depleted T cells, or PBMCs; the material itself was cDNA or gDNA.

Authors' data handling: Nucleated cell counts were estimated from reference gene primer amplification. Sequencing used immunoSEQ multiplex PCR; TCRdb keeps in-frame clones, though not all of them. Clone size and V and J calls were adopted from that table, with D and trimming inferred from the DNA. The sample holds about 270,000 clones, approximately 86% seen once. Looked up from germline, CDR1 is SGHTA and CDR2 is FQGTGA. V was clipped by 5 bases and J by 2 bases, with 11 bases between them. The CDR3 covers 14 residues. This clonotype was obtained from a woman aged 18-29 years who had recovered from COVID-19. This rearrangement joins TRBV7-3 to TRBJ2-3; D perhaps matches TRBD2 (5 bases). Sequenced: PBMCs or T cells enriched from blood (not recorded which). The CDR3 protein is CASSPAATTDTQYF. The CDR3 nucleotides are TGTGCCAGCAGCCCAGCGGCTACCACAGATACGCAGTATTTT.